Each of the 30 T cell receptor beta chains below was sequenced from the same sample in a study of shared clonotypes between healthy human individuals. Assay used: immunoSEQ multiplex PCR; TCRdb lists only in-frame clones, some missing. The sample has 950,000 to 1,100,000 clones, about 74% seen once; the top ten hold roughly 1.5%. The sample comprised memory CD4+ T cells sorted from blood. Subset here: CD45RA-negative fraction. All receptors come from a man between 18 and 29 years old in good health.

In this sample, this clone turned up a few times. Additional DNA sequences in this sample encode the identical CDR3. The chain carries TRBV11-2 and TRBJ1-1; a weak D match, TRBD1 (5 bases). The CDR3 is 14 amino acids. The V gene's germline CDR1 is SGHAT and CDR2 FQNNGV. Trimming pared 3 bases from V and 2 bases from J, leaving 10 bases between. The CDR3 here is CASSFLGGNTEAFF. As DNA, the CDR3 is TGTGCCAGCAGCTTCCTTGGGGGAAACACTGAAGCTTTCTTT.

CDR3 sequence reads: CASSLTAQHSNQPQHF. The CDR3 DNA is TGTGCCAGCAGCTTGACAGCCCAGCATAGCAATCAGCCCCAGCATTTT. This sequence joins TRBV5-6 and TRBJ1-5; unclear D gene. CDR3 size: 16 residues. V was cut by 1 base and J by 0 bases, with 11 bases left in between. Per germline, CDR1 SGHDT and CDR2 YYEEEE.

The genes are TRBV19 and TRBJ2-7; D unresolved. This CDR3 is 10 amino acids long. Germline V gene lookup returns CDR1 LNHDA and CDR2 SQIVND (reference sequence). The V gene lost 9 bases and the J gene lost 0 bases, with 3 bases spanning the gap. CDR3 sequence reads: CARVSYEQYF. For the CDR3, the DNA is TGTGCCAGAGTCTCCTACGAGCAGTACTTC.

The chain recombines TRBV2 with TRBJ2-5, with D perhaps being TRBD1 or TRBD2 (6 bases each). Per germline, CDR1 SNHLY and CDR2 FYNNEI. The germline V and J ends were trimmed by 3 bases and 2 bases, with 19 bases remaining between them. CDR3 size: 17 residues. The CDR3 loop reads CASSEESGAGQQETQYF. The DNA of the CDR3 is TGTGCCAGCAGTGAGGAGTCGGGGGCCGGTCAACAAGAGACCCAGTACTTC.

The chain employs TRBV2 and TRBJ2-5; a weak D match, TRBD1 (5 bases). CDR1 is SNHLY and CDR2 is FYNNEI in the germline V gene. This CDR3 has 16 amino acids. V was cut by 2 bases and J by 2 bases, with 15 bases left in between. CDR3 nucleotides: TGTGCCAGCAGTGAATTTGCTCCAGGGATACAAGAGACCCAGTACTTC. Its protein product is CASSEFAPGIQETQYF.

The chain uses TRBV5-1 and TRBJ2-7, with D hard to call. CDR1 is SGHRS, CDR2 YFSETQ, per germline. This CDR3 contains 14 residues. Trimming removed 0 bases from V and 0 bases from J, with 7 bases in between. CDR3 coding DNA: TGCGCCAGCAGCTTGGGGCTGGCCTCCTACGAGCAGTACTTC. Translating it yields CASSLGLASYEQYF.

The CDR3 protein is CATSGGPGLDQETQYF. CDR3 nucleotide sequence: TGTGCCACCAGCGGAGGGCCGGGACTAGATCAAGAGACCCAGTACTTC. The gene calls are TRBV15 and TRBJ2-5; TRBD2 matches at 8 bases. CDR1 LNHNV and CDR2 YYDKDF come from the germline V gene (reference sequence). The CDR3 has 16 residues. Trimming cost V 5 bases and J 2 bases; bases outside gene matches: 10.

This clone was observed a single time. This sequence joins TRBV29-1 and TRBJ2-5; 8 bases fit TRBD2. Germline V gives CDR1 SQVTM, CDR2 ANQGSEA. Unmatched junction bases numbered 9, after V lost 7 bases and J lost 5 bases. CDR3 length: 13 residues. The CDR3 spells CSGKRTSLETQYF. As DNA, the CDR3 is TGCAGCGGAAAAAGGACTAGCCTGGAGACCCAGTACTTC.

The V call is TRBV5-4, the J call TRBJ2-2, with 10 bases aligning to TRBD2. This CDR3 is 16 amino acids long. Losses at the gene ends were 2 bases for V and 4 bases for J; bases not matched to a gene: 5. Germline V gene data show CDR1 as SGHNT and CDR2 as YYREEE (reference sequence). The CDR3 sequence: CASSFIAGGPTGELFF. Here the CDR3 DNA reads TGTGCCAGCAGCTTCATAGCGGGGGGTCCCACCGGGGAGCTGTTTTTT.

The chain recombines TRBV5-1 with TRBJ2-5; no clear D. This CDR3 contains 15 residues. Germline V gene data show CDR1 as SGHRS and CDR2 as YFSETQ. V lost 0 bases, J lost 5 bases, and 14 bases lay in between. The CDR3 DNA is TGCGCCAGCAGCTTGGGGTCTCCCGGTCGGGAGACCCAGTACTTC. It specifies CASSLGSPGRETQYF.

This rearrangement joins TRBV9 to TRBJ2-7; TRBD2 matches at 7 bases. CDR3 length equals 15 residues. In germline, CDR1 is SGDLS, CDR2 YYNGEE. V trimming: 4 bases; J trimming: 6 bases; junction bases outside the gene matches: 13. This CDR3 is CASSPLGRDLSEQYF. The CDR3 DNA reads as TGTGCCAGCAGCCCCCTAGGGAGGGATTTGAGCGAGCAGTACTTC.

This sequence joins TRBV7-8 and TRBJ1-3, with 7 bases that match TRBD1. CDR1 and CDR2 from the germline V gene are SGHVS and FQNEAQ. There are 14 residues in the CDR3. The trim removed 5 bases at V and 2 bases at J, leaving 3 bases unmatched. The DNA of the CDR3 is TGTGCCAGCAGCAGACAGGGAGCTGGAAACACCATATATTTT. Protein: CASSRQGAGNTIYF.

The rearrangement links TRBV4-3 to TRBJ1-6; 8 bases are shared with TRBD1. CDR1 LGHNA and CDR2 YSLEER come from the germline V gene. With V trimmed by 0 bases and J by 0 bases, 10 bases remained unmatched. The CDR3 extends over 20 amino acids. CDR3 in amino acids: CASSQDLNHRGSSYNSPLHF. As DNA, the CDR3 is TGCGCCAGCAGCCAAGACCTAAACCACAGGGGGAGCTCCTATAATTCACCCCTCCACTTT.

This chain joins TRBV19 and TRBJ2-3; D ambiguous. V was cut by 6 bases and J by 0 bases, with 7 bases left in between. The CDR3 is made up of 13 amino acids. The germline V gene encodes CDR1 LNHDA and CDR2 SQIVND (reference sequence). This CDR3 reads CASSESSTDTQYF. The DNA of the CDR3 is TGTGCCAGTAGCGAATCTAGCACAGATACGCAGTATTTT.

In its sample, this clone was seen once. This rearrangement joins TRBV5-1 to TRBJ1-1; tentative D call: TRBD1 (6 bases). The ends were cut back, 3 bases at V and 7 bases at J, with 16 bases in the middle. This CDR3 has 14 residues. Germline V gene data show CDR1 as SGHRS and CDR2 as YFSETQ. CDR3 sequence: CASSYAGKGGEAFF. CDR3 sequence (DNA): TGCGCCAGCAGCTATGCGGGGAAAGGGGGTGAAGCTTTCTTT.

The V and J genes are TRBV2 and TRBJ2-1; D remains unclear. The CDR3 is made up of 11 amino acids. Between the trimmed V and J ends, which lost 4 bases and 9 bases, there was a span of 7 bases. Per the germline V gene, CDR1 is SNHLY and CDR2 is FYNNEI. The CDR3 loop is CASSVTSEQFF. The CDR3 DNA is TGTGCCAGCAGTGTTACGAGTGAGCAGTTCTTC.

This clone was seen a few times. The chain combines TRBV28 with TRBJ1-5; D not certain. In germline, CDR1 is MDHEN, CDR2 SYDVKM. Trimming took 8 bases from V and 5 from J, leaving 13 bases between them. The CDR3 length is 13 residues. CDR3 DNA sequence: TGTGCCAGCGTGGTGTATGTAGATCAGCCCCAGCATTTT. Its translation is CASVVYVDQPQHF.

This chain joins TRBV4-2 and TRBJ1-2; no reliable D call. The CDR3 is 14 residues long. Germline CDR1 reads LGHNA; CDR2 reads YNFKEQ. Trimming stripped 0 bases from V and 8 bases from J, with 13 bases between. CDR3 coding DNA: TGTGCCAGCAGCCAAGAGCGGGGTGCAGGCGGCTACACCTTC. It yields the protein CASSQERGAGGYTF.

This chain uses TRBV28 with TRBJ1-6; TRBD1 agrees at 12 bases. The V segment lost 6 bases and the J segment 14 bases; nucleotides outside the gene matches: 14. The CDR3 covers 16 residues. Germline V gives CDR1 MDHEN, CDR2 SYDVKM. The CDR3 sequence: CASRTRGTGGAGSLHF. The CDR3 DNA is TGTGCCAGCAGAACCCGAGGGACAGGGGGCGCTGGGTCCCTCCACTTT.

The rearrangement uses TRBV29-1 and TRBJ2-3; D is undetermined. This CDR3 contains 13 residues. Trimming took 7 bases from V and 2 from J, leaving 13 bases between them. CDR1 is SQVTM and CDR2 is ANQGSEA in the germline V gene. The CDR3 is CSGSDGPTDTQYF. The CDR3 DNA sequence: TGCAGCGGCAGTGACGGACCCACAGATACGCAGTATTTT.

V is TRBV7-2 and J is TRBJ2-1, with D tentatively TRBD2 (5 bases). From germline, CDR1 is SGHTA and CDR2 FQGNSA. V lost 0 bases, J lost 6 bases, and 12 bases lay in between. The CDR3 sequence is 15 residues long. CDR3 DNA: TGTGCCAGCAGCTTAGCATCGGGGTCTTTCAATGAGCAGTTCTTC. It encodes CASSLASGSFNEQFF.

The chain carries TRBV18 and TRBJ1-6; 7 positions agree with TRBD1. V was clipped by 0 bases and J by 7 bases; unmatched bases: 6. CDR1 and CDR2 (germline): KGHSH, LQKENI. The CDR3 has 16 amino acids. DNA for the CDR3: TGTGCCAGCTCACCACCTCTTGACAGGGAGAATTCACCCCTCCACTTT. Translating it yields CASSPPLDRENSPLHF.

The V gene is TRBV5-1, the J gene TRBJ2-3, with 8 bases lining up with TRBD2. This CDR3 spans 15 amino acids. V lost 2 bases and J lost 2; bases outside the gene matches: 4. The germline gives CDR1 SGHRS, CDR2 YFSETQ. Written as DNA, the CDR3 is TGCGCCAGCAGCTTTCTAGCGGGTATCACAGATACGCAGTATTTT. This codes for CASSFLAGITDTQYF.

The sample holds one count of this clone. This rearrangement joins TRBV5-4 to TRBJ2-5; TRBD2 might be the D (6 bases). Germline V lookup: CDR1 SGHNT, CDR2 YYREEE (reference sequence). The V end was cut by 4 bases, the J end by 1 base, with 11 bases between. CDR3 length: 14 residues. CDR3 residues: CASSVGTAQETQYF. In DNA, the CDR3 is TGTGCCAGCAGCGTCGGGACTGCCCAAGAGACCCAGTACTTC.

This sequence joins TRBV7-2 and TRBJ1-1, with D uncertain. The CDR3 length is 13 residues. CDR1 and CDR2 from the germline V gene are SGHTA and FQGNSA. Between the trimmed V and J ends, which lost 1 base and 6 bases, there was a span of 9 bases. This CDR3 reads CASSLGVRAEAFF. The CDR3 DNA follows: TGTGCCAGCAGCTTAGGGGTACGCGCTGAAGCTTTCTTT.

The V and J genes are TRBV5-4 and TRBJ2-2, with TRBD2 as a possible D gene (6 bases). The ends were cut back, 2 bases at V and 4 bases at J, with 15 bases in the middle. Looked up from germline, CDR1 is SGHNT and CDR2 is YYREEE (reference sequence). The CDR3 contains 16 residues. Written as DNA, the CDR3 is TGTGCCAGCAGCTTAGGTGGCGGGAACCCCACCGGGGAGCTGTTTTTT. Protein product: CASSLGGGNPTGELFF.

This clone was seen only a few times. The rearrangement joins TRBV12-5 to TRBJ1-1; TRBD1 matches at 10 bases. Germline V gene data show CDR1 as LGHNT and CDR2 as FRNRAP. The trim removed 1 base at V and 7 bases at J, leaving 6 bases unmatched. The CDR3 runs 15 residues. The CDR3, as DNA: TGTGCTAGTGGTTTGGCGACAGGGGGCGCGAGTGAAGCTTTCTTT. It codes for CASGLATGGASEAFF.

CDR3 sequence reads: CASSLDRTNQPQHF. The CDR3 DNA sequence: TGTGCCAGCAGCCTCGACAGAACCAATCAGCCCCAGCATTTT. This chain links TRBV5-4 with TRBJ1-5, with D tentatively TRBD1 (5 bases). Trimming stripped 4 bases from V and 3 bases from J, with 11 bases between. The CDR3 loop spans 14 amino acids. Germline-derived CDR1 and CDR2 are SGHNT and YYREEE (reference sequence).

V usage is TRBV7-2 and J usage is TRBJ1-6; the D gene is possibly TRBD1 (5 bases). CDR3 length equals 15 residues. Per germline, CDR1 SGHTA and CDR2 FQGNSA. The V gene lost 4 bases and the J gene lost 9 bases, with 16 bases spanning the gap. The CDR3 DNA sequence: TGTGCCAGCAGCTCCTTTACGGGGACGGGTTCACCCCTCCACTTT. Protein product: CASSSFTGTGSPLHF.

CDR3 sequence: CASSYRKGSSTDTQYF. DNA of the CDR3: TGTGCCAGCAGTTACAGAAAGGGATCTAGCACAGATACGCAGTATTTT. The chain uses TRBV6-6 and TRBJ2-3; D gene unclear. The CDR3 contains 16 residues. V shed 2 bases and J shed 0 bases, with 12 bases lying between them. Germline V gives CDR1 MNHNY, CDR2 SVGAGI (reference sequence).